Listed below are T cell receptor beta chains from one sample, sequenced in a study of neoadjuvant anti-PD-1 for oral cavity cancer. TCRdb keeps only in-frame clones here, not all; method: immunoSEQ multiplex PCR. The data hold some 6,000 clones, with around 51% observed a single time. The sample in question was tumor tissue, obtained after nivolumab (anti-PD-1) treatment. The receptors stem from a person between 40 and 80 years old with oral cavity squamous cell carcinoma. The conserved cysteine and the conserved F or W are not part of the CDR3 here. Each record gives: V gene, J gene, CDR3 protein.

>TRBV7-9|TRBJ1-4
ASSYRGGTNEKLF
>TRBV5-1|TRBJ1-1
ASSLVAANTEAF
>TRBV29-1|TRBJ1-4
SGQGAGGGNEKLF
>TRBV15|TRBJ2-6
ATSRFQASGANVLT
>TRBV27|TRBJ2-1
ASSFSGGGGLSSYNEQF
>TRBV28|TRBJ1-5
ASLTGIQPQH
>TRBV10-2|TRBJ2-7
ASGSYEQY
>TRBV6-5|TRBJ2-2
ASRKGASTGELF
>TRBV9|TRBJ2-2
ASSVGLGTGELF
>TRBV7-8|TRBJ2-1
ASSLGVSGLPQF
>TRBV7-9|TRBJ1-5
ASGDTQPQH
>TRBV18|TRBJ1-1
ASSPFVGQGAPGRNTEAF
>TRBV6-6|TRBJ1-3
ASRTGTGAGNTIY
>TRBV5-1|TRBJ1-4
ASSLGGVDEKLF
>TRBV7-3|TRBJ2-6
ASSSGGPGANVLT
>TRBV7-9|TRBJ2-5
ASSKIWGTREETQY
>TRBV4-1|TRBJ2-1
ARIRRGGYNEQF
>TRBV6-1|TRBJ1-2
ASSETGRGGYT
>TRBV16|TRBJ1-5
ASSSDRGQPQH
>TRBV18|TRBJ2-6
ASSPAISGANVLT
>TRBV5-6|TRBJ2-4
ASSLGETRLAKNIQY
>TRBV11-1|TRBJ1-6
ASSLGAGSYNSPLH
>TRBV11-1|TRBJ2-7
ASSALQGAAQY
>TRBV9|TRBJ2-1
ASSVTSASYNEQF
>TRBV28|TRBJ1-3
ASSLTGLSAGNTIY
>TRBV19|TRBJ1-1
ASSIGTGGTEAF
>TRBV5-6|TRBJ2-3
ASSSYTGGDTDTQY
>TRBV4-2|TRBJ1-1
ASSPMGGIRSEAF
>TRBV27|TRBJ1-2
ASSLSAGYSYT
>TRBV6-6|TRBJ2-5
ASSHGWSTIGETQY
>TRBV7-8|TRBJ1-1
ASSPGGDTEAF
>TRBV10-1|TRBJ2-7
ASSEIADYEQY
>TRBV6-1|TRBJ1-2
ASSERGGYGYT
>TRBV7-9|TRBJ2-1
ASSLDSGLANSKQF
>TRBV6-1|TRBJ1-1
ASSDPPGQGSVEAF
>TRBV5-1|TRBJ2-3
ASSHGDTQY
>TRBV15|TRBJ2-4
ATSRVSDIQY
>TRBV29-1|TRBJ2-1
SVEGQTRYEQF
>TRBV2|TRBJ1-1
ASRNDGVTEAF
>TRBV28|TRBJ1-2
ASSLRNTNRGGYT
>TRBV28|TRBJ2-5
ASSSGGGTGDETQY
>TRBV5-6|TRBJ2-7
ASTTQGLAGVGEQY
>TRBV19|TRBJ1-1
ASLRGGQGAEAF
>TRBV6-6|TRBJ2-1
ASSRDSYNEQF
>TRBV6-4|TRBJ2-1
ASSRLSHTEQF
>TRBV19|TRBJ2-2
ASSPTNTGELF
>TRBV5-1|TRBJ2-2
ASSKEPSTGELF
>TRBV19|TRBJ2-2
ATPGDNVGELF
>TRBV7-2|TRBJ1-5
ASSFQGQPQH
>TRBV6-6|TRBJ1-2
ASSYLQTGDGYT
>TRBV11-2|TRBJ2-7
ASSRTALYEQY
>TRBV30|TRBJ2-3
AWGRLATSTDTQY
>TRBV14|TRBJ2-1
ASSPLLGAGVYNEQF
>TRBV28|TRBJ1-4
ASRLPSGAGEKLF